This T cell receptor beta chain was recorded in a study of T-cell reconstitution after alpha-beta-depleted transplantation in children. General study findings and limits: About two months after transplant, alpha-beta T cells reportedly came from several hundred expanded graft clones. T-cell counts and diversity at one year post-transplant came mainly from newly produced T cells. From surviving recipient T cells and thymic progenitors came the high day-60 TCRbeta diversity observed in some patients.

A TCRbeta library incorporating unique molecular identifiers was prepared. TCRdb processed the PCR reads anew with MiXCR; each CDR3 protein has one entry. The sample consists of approximately 250,000 distinct CDR3 sequences, more than 20% of them appearing once. This clonotype was found a few times. Its antigen is currently unknown. This sequence originates from a girl aged 2 to 10 with Fanconi anemia, due to receive a stem cell transplant. The sample consisted of PBMCs, taken before TCRalphabeta/CD19-depleted stem cell transplant.

The CDR3 DNA follows: TGCAGCGTTCGGACAGGGGGCAATTCACCCCTCCACTTT. Encoded protein: CSVRTGGNSPLHF. The V and J genes are TRBV29-1 and TRBJ1-6; the match to TRBD1 covers 11 bases. The CDR3 totals 13 residues. Germline V gene lookup returns CDR1 SQVTM and CDR2 ANQGSEA. J lost 7 bases, V lost 5 bases, and 1 base had no gene match.